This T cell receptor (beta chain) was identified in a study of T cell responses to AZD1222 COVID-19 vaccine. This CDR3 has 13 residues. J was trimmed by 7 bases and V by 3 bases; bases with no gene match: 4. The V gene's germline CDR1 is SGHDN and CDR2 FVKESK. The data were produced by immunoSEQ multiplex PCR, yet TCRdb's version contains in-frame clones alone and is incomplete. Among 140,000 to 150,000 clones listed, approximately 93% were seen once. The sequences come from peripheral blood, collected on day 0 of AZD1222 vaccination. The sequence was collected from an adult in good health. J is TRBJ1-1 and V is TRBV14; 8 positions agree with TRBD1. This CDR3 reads CASSHWTGNEAFF. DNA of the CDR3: TGTGCCAGCAGCCATTGGACAGGGAATGAAGCTTTCTTT.